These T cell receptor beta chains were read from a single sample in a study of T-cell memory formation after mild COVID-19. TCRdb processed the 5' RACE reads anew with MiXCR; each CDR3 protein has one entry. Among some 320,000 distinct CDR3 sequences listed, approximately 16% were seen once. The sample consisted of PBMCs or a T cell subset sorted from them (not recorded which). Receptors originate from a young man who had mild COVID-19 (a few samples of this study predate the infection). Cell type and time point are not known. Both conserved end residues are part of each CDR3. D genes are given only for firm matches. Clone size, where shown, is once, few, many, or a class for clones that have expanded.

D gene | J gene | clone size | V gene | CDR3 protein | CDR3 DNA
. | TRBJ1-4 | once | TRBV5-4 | CASSFRPTGYEKLFF | TGTGCCAGCAGCTTTAGACCAACGGGATATGAAAAACTGTTTTTT
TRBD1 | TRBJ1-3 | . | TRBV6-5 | CASSFGQGSSGNTIYF | TGTGCCAGCAGTTTCGGACAGGGGAGTTCGGGAAACACCATATATTTT
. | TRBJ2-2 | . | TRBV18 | CASSPRNRRNGELFF | TGTGCCAGCTCACCACGGAACAGGAGGAACGGGGAGCTGTTTTTT
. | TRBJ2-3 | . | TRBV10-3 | CAISEGVQGAPDTQYF | TGTGCCATCAGTGAGGGGGTGCAGGGCGCCCCAGATACGCAGTATTTT
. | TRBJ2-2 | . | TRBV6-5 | CASQDLVNTGELFF | TGTGCCAGCCAGGACCTCGTGAACACCGGGGAGCTGTTTTTT
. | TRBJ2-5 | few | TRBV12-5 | CASGPRAQGETQYF | TGTGCTAGTGGCCCTCGGGCCCAGGGGGAGACCCAGTACTTC
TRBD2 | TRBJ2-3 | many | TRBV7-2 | CASSLAGVTDTQYF | TGTGCCAGCAGCTTGGCGGGGGTCACAGATACGCAGTATTTT
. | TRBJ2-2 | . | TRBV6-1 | CASSDFAGSTGELFF | TGTGCCAGCAGTGATTTTGCGGGGAGCACCGGGGAGCTGTTTTTT
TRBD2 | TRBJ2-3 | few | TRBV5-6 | CASSKGLAGWDTQYF | TGTGCCAGCAGCAAGGGACTAGCGGGGTGGGATACGCAGTATTTT
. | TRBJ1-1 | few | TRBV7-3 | CASSPMGVGEAFF | TGTGCCAGCAGCCCCATGGGGGTTGGGGAAGCTTTCTTT
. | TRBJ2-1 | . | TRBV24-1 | CATSDTREGTNNEQFF | TGTGCCACCAGTGACACCCGGGAAGGGACGAACAATGAGCAGTTCTTC
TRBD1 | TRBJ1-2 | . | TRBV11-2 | CASSPGTGYLYGYTF | TGTGCCAGCAGCCCGGGGACAGGGTACCTCTATGGCTACACCTTC
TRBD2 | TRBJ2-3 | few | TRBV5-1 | CASSSERGDTQYF | TGCGCCAGCAGCTCGGAGCGGGGAGATACGCAGTATTTT
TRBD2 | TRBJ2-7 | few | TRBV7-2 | CASSLEGGGAGYEQYF | TGTGCCAGCAGCTTAGAGGGCGGGGGGGCTGGTTACGAGCAGTACTTC
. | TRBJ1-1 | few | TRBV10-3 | CAISENSVGNTEAFF | TGTGCCATCAGTGAGAATTCGGTGGGGAACACTGAAGCTTTCTTT
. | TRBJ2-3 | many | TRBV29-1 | CSVDRGVRTDTQYF | TGCAGCGTTGACAGGGGAGTTAGGACAGATACGCAGTATTTT
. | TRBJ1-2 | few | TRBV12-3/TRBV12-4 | CASSGSGGLYGYTF | TGTGCCAGCAGTGGTTCTGGGGGGCTATATGGCTACACCTTC
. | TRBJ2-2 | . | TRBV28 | CASSPDEGGAGTGELFF | TGTGCCAGCAGTCCCGACGAGGGGGGAGCGGGAACCGGGGAGCTGTTTTTT
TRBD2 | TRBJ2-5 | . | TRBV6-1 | CASSSTGTSETQYF | TGTGCCAGCAGTTCAACCGGGACTAGCGAGACCCAGTACTTC
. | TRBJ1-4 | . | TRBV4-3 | CASSPPMAEKLFF | TGCGCCAGCAGCCCACCTATGGCCGAAAAACTGTTTTTT
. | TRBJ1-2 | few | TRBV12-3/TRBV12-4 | CASATAANYGYTF | TGTGCCAGCGCTACGGCAGCTAACTATGGCTACACCTTC
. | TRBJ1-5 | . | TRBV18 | CASSRGVNQPQHF | TGTGCCAGCTCACGGGGGGTAAATCAGCCCCAGCATTTT
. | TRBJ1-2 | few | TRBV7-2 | CASSDSQNYGYTF | TGTGCCAGCTCGGACAGCCAGAACTATGGCTACACCTTC
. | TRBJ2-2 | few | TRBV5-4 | CASNGMGNTGELFF | TGTGCCAGCAACGGCATGGGGAACACCGGGGAGCTGTTTTTT
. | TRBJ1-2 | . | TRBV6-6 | CASSPPESYGYTF | TGTGCCAGCAGCCCACCCGAGTCCTATGGCTACACCTTC
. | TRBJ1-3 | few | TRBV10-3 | CAISAWGSGNTIYF | TGTGCCATCAGTGCATGGGGCTCTGGAAACACCATATATTTT
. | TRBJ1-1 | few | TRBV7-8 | CASSLISQGPNTEAFF | TGTGCCAGCAGCCTCATCTCTCAGGGGCCGAACACTGAAGCTTTCTTT
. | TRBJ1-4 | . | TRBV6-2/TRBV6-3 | CASCGEPNEKLFF | TGTGCCAGCTGTGGGGAGCCTAATGAAAAACTGTTTTTT
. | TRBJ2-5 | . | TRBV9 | CASSPRDYQETQYF | TGTGCCAGCAGCCCTCGGGACTACCAAGAGACCCAGTACTTC
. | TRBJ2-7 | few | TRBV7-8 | CASSLALKAAYEQYF | TGTGCCAGCAGCTTAGCCCTAAAAGCGGCCTACGAGCAGTACTTC
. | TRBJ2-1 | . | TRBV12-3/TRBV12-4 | CASRLLRSSYNEQFF | TGTGCCAGCAGGTTACTACGAAGCTCCTACAATGAGCAGTTCTTC
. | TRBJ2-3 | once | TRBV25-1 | CASSRWGEADTQYF | TGTGCCAGCAGTAGATGGGGGGAAGCAGATACGCAGTATTTT
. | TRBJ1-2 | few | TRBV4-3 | CASSQDNKSSMEGYTF | TGCGCCAGCAGCCAAGATAATAAGAGTTCTATGGAGGGCTACACCTTC
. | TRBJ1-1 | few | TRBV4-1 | CASSQWAGDTEAFF | TGCGCCAGCAGCCAGTGGGCAGGGGACACTGAAGCTTTCTTT
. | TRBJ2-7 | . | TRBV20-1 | CSAAPRVKTYEQYF | TGCAGTGCTGCCCCGCGGGTGAAAACCTACGAGCAGTACTTC
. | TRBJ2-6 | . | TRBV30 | CACSKGAHSGANVLTF | TGTGCCTGTTCGAAAGGGGCCCACTCTGGGGCCAACGTCCTGACTTTC
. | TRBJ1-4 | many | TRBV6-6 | CASSYSAGDEKLFF | TGTGCCAGCAGTTACTCTGCAGGGGATGAAAAACTGTTTTTT
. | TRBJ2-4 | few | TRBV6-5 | CASSEGDIQYF | TGTGCCAGCAGTGAGGGAGACATTCAGTACTTC
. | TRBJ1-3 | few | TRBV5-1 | CASSLRGGTGNTIYF | TGCGCCAGCAGCTTGCGGGGGGGAACTGGAAACACCATATATTTT
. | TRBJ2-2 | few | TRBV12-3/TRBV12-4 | CASNPRGLWTGELFF | TGTGCCAGCAACCCCCGGGGGCTGTGGACCGGGGAGCTGTTTTTT
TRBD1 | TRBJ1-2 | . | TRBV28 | CASTSGFRGQGYGYTF | TGTGCCAGCACGAGCGGGTTTAGGGGACAGGGGTATGGCTACACCTTC
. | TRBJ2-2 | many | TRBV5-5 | CASSGPSNTGELFF | TGTGCCAGCAGCGGACCGAGCAACACCGGGGAGCTGTTTTTT
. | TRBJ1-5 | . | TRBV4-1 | CASSDTASSNQPQHF | TGCGCCAGCAGTGACACCGCCAGTAGCAATCAGCCCCAGCATTTT
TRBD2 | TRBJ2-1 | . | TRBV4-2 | CASSTPPWASGVREQFF | TGTGCCAGCAGCACCCCCCCTTGGGCTAGCGGGGTCCGTGAGCAGTTCTTC
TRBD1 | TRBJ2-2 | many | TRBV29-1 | CSVEIVRGRTGELFF | TGCAGCGTTGAAATCGTGAGGGGGCGCACCGGGGAGCTGTTTTTT
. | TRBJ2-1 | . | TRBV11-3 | CASSEGGDRDEQFF | TGTGCCAGCAGCGAGGGTGGGGATAGGGATGAGCAGTTCTTC
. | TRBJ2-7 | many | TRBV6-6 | CASGRPRSYEQYF | TGTGCCAGCGGAAGACCCAGGTCCTACGAGCAGTACTTC
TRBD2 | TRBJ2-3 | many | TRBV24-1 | CATSDWGGDTQYF | TGTGCCACCAGTGATTGGGGGGGAGATACGCAGTATTTT
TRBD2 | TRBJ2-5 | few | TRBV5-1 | CASSLERDYMIEETQYF | TGCGCCAGCAGCTTGGAGCGGGACTACATGATTGAAGAGACCCAGTACTTC
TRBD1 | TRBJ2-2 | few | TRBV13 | CASSPSGQAFFTGELFF | TGTGCCAGCAGCCCATCCGGACAGGCCTTTTTCACCGGGGAGCTGTTTTTT
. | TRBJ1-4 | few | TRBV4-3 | CASSQGRQLNEKLFF | TGCGCCAGCAGCCAAGGAAGGCAGCTTAATGAAAAACTGTTTTTT
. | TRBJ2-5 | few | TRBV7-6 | CASSLAPSVGSLETQYF | TGTGCCAGCAGCTTAGCGCCCAGCGTTGGTTCGTTAGAGACCCAGTACTTC
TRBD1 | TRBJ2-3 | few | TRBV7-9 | CASSSTGGWGTDTQYF | TGTGCCAGCAGTTCCACAGGGGGCTGGGGCACAGATACGCAGTATTTT
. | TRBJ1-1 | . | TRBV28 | CASSLDPWSKTEAFF | TGTGCCAGCAGTCTAGACCCTTGGAGTAAGACTGAAGCTTTCTTT
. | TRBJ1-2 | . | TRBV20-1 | CSARIAGYTF | TGCAGTGCTAGAATTGCTGGCTACACCTTC
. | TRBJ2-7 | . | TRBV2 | CASSDRGAGEQYF | TGTGCCAGCAGTGATAGGGGCGCGGGCGAGCAGTACTTC
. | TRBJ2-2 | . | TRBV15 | CATSRPGVNTGELFF | TGTGCCACCAGCAGACCGGGGGTGAACACCGGGGAGCTGTTTTTT
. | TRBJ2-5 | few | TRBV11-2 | CASSLAPGSVRETQYF | TGTGCCAGCAGCTTAGCCCCAGGGAGTGTCCGGGAGACCCAGTACTTC